This TCR beta chain originates from a study of synovial regulatory T cells in juvenile arthritis. As for this clone: Its antigen is currently unknown.

General study results and limits: TCR diversity was lower in inflammation-associated blood Treg cells than in other blood Treg cells.

Clones were read by immunoSEQ multiplex PCR, and TCRdb kept only the in-frame ones, dropping some. The sample includes roughly 8,000 clones. This CDR3 region has 16 residues. No coding sequence is recorded. The germline V gene encodes CDR1 SGHNT and CDR2 YYREEE (reference sequence). The chain links TRBV5-4 to TRBJ2-3; TCRdb picks TRBD1, but there is no DNA to check that call. This clonotype was obtained from a donor aged 2-30 years with juvenile idiopathic arthritis. Sequenced material: Treg cells from blood. Described subset: remaining (HLA-DR-negative) circulating blood Treg cells. The CDR3 reads CASSRGQGVGTDTQYF. The variable domain in full, completed from reference TRBV5-4 and TRBJ2-3, reads ETGVTQSPTHLIKTRGQQVTLRCSSQSGHNTVSWYQQALGQGPQFIFQYYREEENGRGNFPPRFSGLQFPNYSSELNVNALELDDSALYLCASSRGQGVGTDTQYFGPGTRLTVL.